The rows below give T cell receptor beta chains drawn from one sample of a study of Ad26.COV2.S vaccination and SARS-CoV-2 variants. Some clones are missing from TCRdb's copy, which holds only in-frame ones; the method was immunoSEQ multiplex PCR. The profile shows more than 300,000 clones, approximately 86% of them singletons. The sequencing here drew on peripheral blood, taken in a trial of Ad26.COV2.S vaccine versus placebo. Receptor source: a person between 18 and 65 years old who received the Ad26.COV2.S COVID-19 vaccine or a placebo. The conserved cysteine and the conserved F or W are not part of the CDR3 here.

V gene | CDR3 length | CDR3 protein
TRBV20-1 | 13 | SASTSGGASGELF
TRBV28 | 10 | ASSNPGTEAF
TRBV5-1 | 12 | ASSGRDKNTEAF
TRBV9 | 13 | ASSVDQGEATEAF
TRBV27 | 11 | ASSFGGNTEAF
TRBV28 | 11 | ASSRSPVGGYT
TRBV18 | 13 | ASSPGQAEGNTIY
TRBV5-1 | 10 | ASSLNYNEQF
TRBV5-1 | 10 | ASSFPGDTIY
TRBV23-1 | 13 | AQRCSRGWWYEQY
TRBV4-1 | 19 | ASSQERLWSGGAEFSYEQY
TRBV28 | 14 | ASSFRLAGGTYEQY
TRBV4-1 | 14 | ASSQVPTASSYEQY
TRBV6-5 | 12 | ASSYGDRARGYT
TRBV11-2 | 13 | ASSRAGSMNTEAF
TRBV18 | 12 | ASSQSGGDQPQH
TRBV25-1 | 9 | ASRESYEQY
TRBV29-1 | 11 | SVQGASNYGYT
TRBV27 | 13 | ASSPNVRGLEPQH
TRBV14 | 15 | ASSQDTGTGAAYGYT